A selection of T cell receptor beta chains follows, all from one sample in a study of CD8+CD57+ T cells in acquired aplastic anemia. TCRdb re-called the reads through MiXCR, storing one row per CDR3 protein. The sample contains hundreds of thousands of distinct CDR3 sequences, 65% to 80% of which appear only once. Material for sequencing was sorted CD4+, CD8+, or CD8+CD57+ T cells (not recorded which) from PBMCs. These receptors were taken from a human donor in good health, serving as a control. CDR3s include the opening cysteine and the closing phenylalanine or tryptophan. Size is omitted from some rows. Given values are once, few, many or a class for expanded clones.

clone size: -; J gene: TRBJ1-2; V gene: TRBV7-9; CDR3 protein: CASSATGSYYYGYTF
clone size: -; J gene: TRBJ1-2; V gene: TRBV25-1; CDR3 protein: CASSASGTFINYGYTF
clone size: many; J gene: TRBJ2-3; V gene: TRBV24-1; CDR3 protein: CATEDRGREDTQYF
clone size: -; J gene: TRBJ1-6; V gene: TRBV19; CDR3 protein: CASSIERGRLLRAVLHF
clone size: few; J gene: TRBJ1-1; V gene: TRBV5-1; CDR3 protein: CASSLTSSEAFF
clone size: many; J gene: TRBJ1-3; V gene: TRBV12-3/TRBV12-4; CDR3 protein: CASSLDRGNTIYF
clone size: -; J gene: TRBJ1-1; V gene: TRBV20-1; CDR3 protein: CSAFKPENTEAFF
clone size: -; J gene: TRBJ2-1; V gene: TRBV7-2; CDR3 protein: CASSLDRGGETQYNEQFF
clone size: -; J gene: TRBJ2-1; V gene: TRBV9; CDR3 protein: CASSVAPGGRNEQFF
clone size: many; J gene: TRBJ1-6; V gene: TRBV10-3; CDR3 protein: CAISETVNNSPLHF
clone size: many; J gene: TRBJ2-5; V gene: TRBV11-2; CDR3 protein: CASSLDAVGRETQYF
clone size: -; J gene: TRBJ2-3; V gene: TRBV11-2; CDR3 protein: CASSQRGGDTQYF
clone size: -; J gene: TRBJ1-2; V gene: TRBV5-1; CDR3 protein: CASSFQGQGTYGYTF
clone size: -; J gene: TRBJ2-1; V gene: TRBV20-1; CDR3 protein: CSAVTSGGVSYNEQFF
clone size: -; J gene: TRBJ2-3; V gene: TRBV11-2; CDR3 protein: CASSFLSGANEQYF
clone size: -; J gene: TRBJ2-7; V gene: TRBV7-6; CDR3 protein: CASSVKQETQYFGYF
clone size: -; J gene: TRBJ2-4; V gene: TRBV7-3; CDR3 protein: CASSFRRGRENIQYF
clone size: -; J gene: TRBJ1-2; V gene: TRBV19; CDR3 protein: CASSDPGQRPAYGYTF
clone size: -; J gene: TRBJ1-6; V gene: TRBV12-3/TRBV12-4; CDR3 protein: CASSSAEDSPLHF
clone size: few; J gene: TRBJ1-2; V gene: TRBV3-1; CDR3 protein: CASPWGMGTKSEGWHGYTF
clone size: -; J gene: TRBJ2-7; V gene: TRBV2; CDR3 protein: CASRTELTSYEQYF
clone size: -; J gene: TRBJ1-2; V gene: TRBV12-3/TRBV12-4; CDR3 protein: CASSLGRPSGGYTF
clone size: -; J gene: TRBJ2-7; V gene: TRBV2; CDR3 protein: CASSGHDVNSHHYF
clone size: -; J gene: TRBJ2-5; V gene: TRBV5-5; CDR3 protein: CASSLTLQETQYF
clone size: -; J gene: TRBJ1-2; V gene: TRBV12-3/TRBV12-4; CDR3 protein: CASSSWDRAPYGYTF
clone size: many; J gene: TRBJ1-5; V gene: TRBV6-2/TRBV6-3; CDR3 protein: CASSPHEIGNQPQHF
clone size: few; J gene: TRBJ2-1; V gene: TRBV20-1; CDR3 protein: CSASMDNEQFF
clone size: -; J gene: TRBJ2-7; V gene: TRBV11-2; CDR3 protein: CASSLDRLQAFRQYF
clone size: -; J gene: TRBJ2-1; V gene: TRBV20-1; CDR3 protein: CSARDIETTKFF